These 22 T cell receptor beta chains share one sample of origin, sequenced in a study of identical twins. TCRdb independently ran MiXCR on the 5' RACE reads; one entry per CDR3 protein. In the table there are approximately 230,000 distinct CDR3 sequences, under 8.5% of which are singletons. These same data were also listed under a study on T cells expressing NK-cell markers.

Material: CD8+ T cells sorted from blood. The receptor source for this set is a woman aged 18 to 35 in good health.

This clonotype was found a few times. The chain joins TRBV18 to TRBJ2-1; 7 bases line up with TRBD2. The CDR3 loop spans 15 amino acids. V lost 2 bases and J lost 3; bases outside the gene matches: 4. Per the germline V gene, CDR1 is KGHSH and CDR2 is LQKENI. Here the CDR3 DNA reads TGTGCCAGCTCACCAGCGCCTAGCGGCTACAATGAGCAGTTCTTC. This translates into CASSPAPSGYNEQFF.

This clonotype was counted only a few times. The rearrangement links TRBV3-1 to TRBJ2-2; no clear D gene. With 1 base removed from V and 0 bases from J, the gap between germline ends came to 6 bases. CDR3 length equals 15 residues. CDR1 and CDR2 from the germline V gene are LGHDT and YNNKEL (reference sequence). The CDR3 sequence: CASSQGFPNTGELFF. CDR3 sequence (DNA): TGTGCCAGCAGCCAAGGGTTCCCGAACACCGGGGAGCTGTTTTTT.

The CDR3 protein is CASSYTGGNEQYF. CDR3 sequence (DNA): TGTGCCAGCAGTTACACAGGGGGTAACGAGCAGTACTTC. V usage is TRBV6-5 and J usage is TRBJ2-7; TRBD1 matches at 8 bases. J gave up 5 bases and V 2 bases, and 2 bases lay outside the gene matches. The CDR3 sequence is 13 residues long. Germline V gene lookup returns CDR1 MNHEY and CDR2 SVGAGI.

The chain employs TRBV3-1 and TRBJ2-1; D is unclear. V was trimmed by 10 bases and J by 9 bases, leaving 10 bases between them. Germline V gives CDR1 LGHDT, CDR2 YNNKEL (reference sequence). There are 10 residues in the CDR3. In DNA form, the CDR3 reads TGTGCCACAAAGGACCCTGAGCAGTTCTTC. This encodes CATKDPEQFF.

The V call is TRBV7-3, the J call TRBJ2-7; 10 bases line up with TRBD1. In germline, CDR1 is SGHTA, CDR2 FQGTGA. CDR3 size: 13 residues. The V and J ends lost 5 bases and 5 bases, in that order; junction bases with no gene match: 3. The CDR3 coding sequence is TGTGCCAGCAGCGCGGACAGGGGGAACGAGCAGTACTTC. This sequence encodes CASSADRGNEQYF. The variable domain in full, with the rest retrieved from reference TRBV7-3 and TRBJ2-7, is GAGVSQTPSNKVTEKGKYVELRCDPISGHTALYWYRQSLGQGPEFLIYFQGTGAADDSGLPNDRFFAVRPEGSVSTLKIQRTERGDSAVYLCASSADRGNEQYFGPGTRLTVT.

This clonotype has at least ten counts. V is TRBV7-8 and J is TRBJ2-7; 9 bases fit TRBD1. Looked up from germline, CDR1 is SGHVS and CDR2 is FQNEAQ. The V segment lost 11 bases and the J segment 2 bases; nucleotides outside the gene matches: 4. This CDR3 comprises 12 residues. The DNA for the CDR3 is TGTGCCGTGGGACAGGGTACCTACGAGCAGTACTTC. Translating it yields CAVGQGTYEQYF.

This clonotype was found once. The rearrangement uses TRBV5-8 and TRBJ2-1; D unresolved. From germline, CDR1 is SGHTS and CDR2 YDEGEE. This CDR3 has 15 residues. Trimming removed 3 bases from V and 0 bases from J, with 10 bases in between. The CDR3 reads CASSSDTFSYNEQFF. The DNA for the CDR3 is TGTGCCAGCAGCTCCGACACCTTCTCCTACAATGAGCAGTTCTTC.

There are a few counts of this clonotype. The chain joins TRBV12-3 or TRBV12-4 to TRBJ2-7; D assignment may be TRBD1 or TRBD2 (5 bases each). This CDR3 region has 14 residues. The V end was cut by 5 bases, the J end by 4 bases, with 15 bases between. CDR3 DNA: TGTGCCAGCAGTCGCCAGGGACGTTTTTACGAGCAGTACTTC. As protein: CASSRQGRFYEQYF.

This clonotype was recorded at least ten times. The rearrangement uses TRBV15 and TRBJ2-3; the D is unclear. The germline CDR1 and CDR2 sequences are LNHNV and YYDKDF (reference sequence). V was trimmed by 0 bases and J by 4 bases, leaving 11 bases between them. The CDR3 covers 15 residues. The chain's CDR3 is CATSRDRLKPDTQYF. The CDR3 bases are TGTGCCACCAGCAGAGATCGCCTAAAGCCAGATACGCAGTATTTT.

This clonotype was found many times. J is TRBJ1-2 and V is TRBV12-3 or TRBV12-4, with D possibly TRBD1 on 5 matching bases. The CDR3 is 14 amino acids. V was cut by 3 bases and J by 3 bases, with 11 bases left in between. CDR3 nucleotides: TGTGCCAGCAGTTTGACAGAAAGTTACTATGGCTACACCTTC. Encoded protein: CASSLTESYYGYTF.

This chain links TRBV11-1 with TRBJ2-2; 9 bases line up with TRBD2. Germline assignment: CDR1 SGHAT and CDR2 FQDESV (reference sequence). There are 20 residues in the CDR3. Germline trimming cut 4 bases from V and 8 bases from J; bases unmatched to any gene: 23. The chain's CDR3 is CASSSLPSGGKVLVSGELFF. The CDR3, as DNA: TGTGCCAGCAGCTCCCTTCCCAGCGGGGGGAAAGTCCTGGTTTCTGGGGAGCTGTTTTTT.

This clonotype was recorded many times. The V call is TRBV5-6, the J call TRBJ2-7; D not certain. The CDR3 runs 12 residues. Trimming took 1 base from V and 2 from J, leaving 4 bases between them. Germline V CDR1 and CDR2: SGHDT, YYEEEE. CDR3 loop: CASSLPPYEQYF. Here the CDR3 DNA reads TGTGCCAGCAGCTTGCCCCCCTACGAGCAGTACTTC.

A note on this clonotype: This clone may be a read error of a much larger clone one base away. The CDR3 DNA reads TGTGCCAGCAGTTACAGTCTAGCTCACACAGATACGCAGTATTTT. It encodes CASSYSLAHTDTQYF. This chain uses TRBV12-3 or TRBV12-4 with TRBJ2-3; TRBD2 might be the D (5 bases). The CDR3 is 15 residues long. Trimming shortened V by 4 bases and J by 2 bases, and 13 bases separated the two germline ends.

This clonotype was counted between two and nine times. The CDR3: CASSWEGRGQETQYF. The CDR3 nucleotides are TGTGCCAGCAGCTGGGAGGGGCGGGGACAAGAGACCCAGTACTTC. The chain links TRBV5-5 to TRBJ2-5; the match to TRBD2 covers 7 bases. In germline, CDR1 is SGHKS, CDR2 YYEKEE (reference sequence). The CDR3 totals 15 residues. Losses at the gene ends were 3 bases for V and 2 bases for J; bases not matched to a gene: 7.

The rearrangement joins TRBV7-2 to TRBJ2-5; the D call may be TRBD1 or TRBD2 (5 bases each). The CDR3 is 10 residues long. Germline V gives CDR1 SGHTA, CDR2 FQGNSA. V shed 6 bases and J shed 12 bases, with 11 bases lying between them. This chain's CDR3 is CASRGEVEYF. In DNA form, the CDR3 reads TGTGCCAGCAGGGGGGAAGTGGAGTACTTC.

This clonotype showed up many times. The chain has TRBV11-2 and TRBJ2-7, with 8 positions matching TRBD1. CDR3 length: 12 amino acids. Germline-derived CDR1 and CDR2 are SGHAT and FQNNGV. V shed 5 bases and J 6 bases; nucleotides not matched to a gene: 3. The CDR3 bases are TGTGCCAGCAGCGTAACAGGGGGCGAGCAGTACTTC. This codes for CASSVTGGEQYF.

The chain couples TRBV3-1 to TRBJ2-1, with D uncertain. The CDR3 runs to 15 residues. Germline CDR1 reads LGHDT; CDR2 reads YNNKEL (reference sequence). The germline V and J ends were trimmed by 1 base and 3 bases, with 10 bases remaining between them. CDR3 amino acids: CASSQGLSGYNEQFF. In nucleotides, the CDR3 is TGTGCCAGCAGCCAAGGCTTATCGGGCTACAATGAGCAGTTCTTC.

The J gene is TRBJ1-1, the V gene TRBV19, with D hard to call. Trimming shortened V by 9 bases and J by 0 bases, and 8 bases separated the two germline ends. The V gene's germline CDR1 is LNHDA and CDR2 SQIVND (reference sequence). This CDR3 contains 12 residues. CDR3 nucleotides: TGTGCCAGCGACGGAATGAACACTGAAGCTTTCTTT. Residues: CASDGMNTEAFF.

This clonotype was counted many times. The chain is built from TRBV6-5 and TRBJ2-1; the D is unclear. The CDR3 loop spans 16 amino acids. Germline V gene lookup returns CDR1 MNHEY and CDR2 SVGAGI. V lost 4 bases and J lost 1, with 14 bases in between. This CDR3 is CASSLHLLGSYNEQFF. DNA for the CDR3: TGTGCCAGCAGTTTGCACCTGCTTGGGTCCTACAATGAGCAGTTCTTC.

This clonotype was found a few times. The V call is TRBV20-1, the J call TRBJ2-1, with 11 bases matching TRBD2. With V trimmed by 3 bases and J by 0 bases, 13 bases remained unmatched. The length of the CDR3 is 19 residues. Germline CDR1 DFQATT, CDR2 SNEGSKA (reference sequence). The CDR3 nucleotides read TGCAGTGCTAGCGCCCTGGAGGGACTAGCGGAAAGCTCCTACAATGAGCAGTTCTTC. It translates to CSASALEGLAESSYNEQFF.

This clonotype appeared many times. This chain connects TRBV7-6 to TRBJ2-5; 11 bases line up with TRBD2. Trimming took 4 bases from V and 2 from J; bases not matched to a gene: 3. The CDR3 runs to 15 residues. CDR1 is SGHVS and CDR2 is FNYEAQ in the germline V gene. CDR3 sequence: CASSWGLAVQETQYF. The CDR3 bases are TGTGCCAGCAGCTGGGGACTAGCGGTACAAGAGACCCAGTACTTC.

This clonotype turned up a few times. The V gene is TRBV20-1, the J gene TRBJ1-5, with D possibly matching TRBD1 (5 bases). Germline CDR1 DFQATT, CDR2 SNEGSKA (reference sequence). The CDR3 is 15 residues long. The ends were cut back, 3 bases at V and 0 bases at J, with 12 bases in the middle. The CDR3 nucleotides read TGCAGTGCTAGGGGACCACGCACTAGCAATCAGCCCCAGCATTTT. Translating it yields CSARGPRTSNQPQHF.